The clone carrying this TCR beta chain was counted many times. Its target is unknown. A sample-barcoded 5' primer and a J-beta primer mix were used in a second PCR of roughly 7 to 11 cycles. CDR3-containing paired-end reads numbered at least 3 million in each sample. Each CDR3 protein is one row after TCRdb ran MiXCR on the 5' RACE reads. The sample comprises 850,000 to 1,000,000 distinct CDR3 sequences, roughly 50% of which are singletons, and 20% to 25% rests with the top ten. Germline V CDR1 and CDR2: SGHTA, FQGNSA. Trimming left V 1 base short and J 2 bases short, with 15 bases between. The CDR3 runs to 17 residues. The sample belongs to a study of blood T cells in healthy people across ages. General observations from the study: Investigators viewed diversity estimates from one million T cells as underestimates, the study reported.

This sequence originates from an older woman in good health. V gene TRBV7-2 combines with J gene TRBJ2-1; maybe TRBD2 (6 bases). Material for sequencing was blood. DNA for the CDR3: TGTGCCAGCAGCTTAGTTCTGGGGGGTGAGGCCTACAATGAGCAGTTCTTC. This sequence encodes CASSLVLGGEAYNEQFF.